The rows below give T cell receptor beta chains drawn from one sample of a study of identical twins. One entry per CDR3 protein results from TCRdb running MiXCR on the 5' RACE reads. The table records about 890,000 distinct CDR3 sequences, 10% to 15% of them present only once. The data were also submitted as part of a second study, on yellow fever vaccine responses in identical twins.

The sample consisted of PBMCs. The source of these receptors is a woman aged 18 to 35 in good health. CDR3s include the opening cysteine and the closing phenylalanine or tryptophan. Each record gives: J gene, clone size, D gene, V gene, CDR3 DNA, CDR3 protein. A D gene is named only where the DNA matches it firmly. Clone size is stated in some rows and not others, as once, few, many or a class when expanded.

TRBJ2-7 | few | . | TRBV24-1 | TGTGCCACCAGCGGGGGAGGAATTTCCGAGCAGTACTTC | CATSGGGISEQYF
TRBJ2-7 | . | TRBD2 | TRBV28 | TGTGCCAGTAAGACTAGCGGGAACTCCTACGAGCAGTACTTC | CASKTSGNSYEQYF
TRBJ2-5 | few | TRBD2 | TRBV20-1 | TGCAGTGTTCGGCGGGGGCAAGAGACCCAGTACTTC | CSVRRGQETQYF
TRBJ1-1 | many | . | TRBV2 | TGTGCCAGCAGTGGGGACACTGAAGCTTTCTTT | CASSGDTEAFF
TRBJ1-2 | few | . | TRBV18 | TGTGCCAGCTCACCACCGAGCCAGGGCGGTAACTATGGCTACACCTTC | CASSPPSQGGNYGYTF
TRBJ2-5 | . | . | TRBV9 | TGTGCCAGCAGCGTAGGGATAGAACAAGAGACCCAGTACTTC | CASSVGIEQETQYF
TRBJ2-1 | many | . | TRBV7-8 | TGTGCCAGCAGCTTAGATCAGCGGGAGTTCTTC | CASSLDQREFF
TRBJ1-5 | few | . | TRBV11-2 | TGTGCCAGCAGCCATGTGGGTAACAATCAGCCCCAGCATTTT | CASSHVGNNQPQHF
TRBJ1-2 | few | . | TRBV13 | TGTGCCAGCATGGGGGCTGGGGTTAACTATGGCTACACCTTC | CASMGAGVNYGYTF
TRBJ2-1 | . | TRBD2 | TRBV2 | TGTGCCAGCAGCGCGACTAGCATGATGCTCAGCTCCTACAATGAGCAGTTCTTC | CASSATSMMLSSYNEQFF
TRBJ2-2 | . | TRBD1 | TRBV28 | TGTGCCAGCGGCCGGGACAGAAACACCGGGGAGCTGTTTTTT | CASGRDRNTGELFF
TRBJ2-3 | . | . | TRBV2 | TGTGCCAGCAGCCCGGTGGGGGTGTGGGGACTTTCCACAGATACGCAGTATTTT | CASSPVGVWGLSTDTQYF
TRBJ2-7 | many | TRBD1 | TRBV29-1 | TGCAGCGTTGGCGGGACAGGTGTATCCTACGAGCAGTACTTC | CSVGGTGVSYEQYF
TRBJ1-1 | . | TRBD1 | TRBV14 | TGTGCCAGCAGCCACTGGACAGGGGGCGAATCAGCTTTCTTT | CASSHWTGGESAFF
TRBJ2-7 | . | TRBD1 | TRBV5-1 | TGCGCCAGCAGCTTGGAGGGACAGGGTTGGGAGCAGTACTTC | CASSLEGQGWEQYF
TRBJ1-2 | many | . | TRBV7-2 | TGTGCCACCAGCCCCCTCAAAGACGGGCTAGTCTATGGCTACACCTTC | CATSPLKDGLVYGYTF
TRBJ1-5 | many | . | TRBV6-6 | TGTGCCAGCAAAGGGGGGGAACAGCCCCAGCATTTT | CASKGGEQPQHF
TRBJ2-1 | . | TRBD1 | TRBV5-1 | TGCGCCAGCAGCTTTGGACAGGGGGCAGGGTACAATGAGCAGTTCTTC | CASSFGQGAGYNEQFF
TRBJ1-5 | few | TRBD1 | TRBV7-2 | TGTGCCAGCAGCTTAGACAGGGGTGGCAATCAGCCCCAGCATTTT | CASSLDRGGNQPQHF
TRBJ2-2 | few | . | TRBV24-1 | TGTGCCACCAGTGATCCCCGTGCCGGGAACACCGGGGAGCTGTTTTTT | CATSDPRAGNTGELFF
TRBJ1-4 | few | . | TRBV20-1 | TGCAGTGCTCGGGGGGTTACTAATGAAAAACTGTTTTTT | CSARGVTNEKLFF
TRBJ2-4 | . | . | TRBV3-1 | TGTGCCAGCAGCCGTACAGGCGGGAACGGGGGCCACATTCAGTACTTC | CASSRTGGNGGHIQYF
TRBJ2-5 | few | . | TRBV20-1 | TGCAGTGCTAGCGGAGGGGGTGGCGAGACCCAGTACTTC | CSASGGGGETQYF
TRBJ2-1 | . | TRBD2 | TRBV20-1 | TGCAGTGCTAGAGATTTGGTAGCGGGAGCCGATGAGCAGTTCTTC | CSARDLVAGADEQFF
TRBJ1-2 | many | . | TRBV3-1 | TGTGCCAGCAGCCAAGATCATGAGGGTGGCTACACCTTC | CASSQDHEGGYTF
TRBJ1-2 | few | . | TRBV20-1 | TGCAGTGCTAGAGAAGAAGGCTATGGCTACACCTTC | CSAREEGYGYTF
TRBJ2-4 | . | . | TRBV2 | TGTGCCAGCAGTGAAGCGCTGGGAACAGGCTTCAAAAACATTCAGTACTTC | CASSEALGTGFKNIQYF
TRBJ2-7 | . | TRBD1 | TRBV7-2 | TGTGCCAGCAGCTTGCAGCAGGGGGCCTACGAGCAGTACTTC | CASSLQQGAYEQYF
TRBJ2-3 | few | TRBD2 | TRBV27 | TGTGCCAGCAGTTCTAGCGGGGGGGCCCTCCCGCAGTATTTT | CASSSSGGALPQYF
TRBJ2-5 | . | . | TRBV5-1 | TGCGCCAGTCACCGGGACACCCAAGAGACCCAGTACTTC | CASHRDTQETQYF
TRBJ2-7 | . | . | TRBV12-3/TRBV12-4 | TGTGCCAGCAGTTTCGCCAGGGGCTACGAGCAGTACTTC | CASSFARGYEQYF
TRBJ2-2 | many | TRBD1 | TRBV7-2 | TGTGCCAGCAGCTCGGGACAGCGGACCGGGGAGCTGTTTTTT | CASSSGQRTGELFF
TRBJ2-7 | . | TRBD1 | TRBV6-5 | TGTGCCAGCAGTTACTCGACACAGGGGAACTCTGGCGAGCAGTACTTC | CASSYSTQGNSGEQYF
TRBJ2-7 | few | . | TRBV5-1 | TGCGCCAGCAGCTTGGAGGTCTTCTACGAGCAGTACTTC | CASSLEVFYEQYF
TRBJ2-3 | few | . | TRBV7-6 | TGTGCCAGCAGCCCAGGGGCCCTAGCGGACGGAGATACGCAGTATTTT | CASSPGALADGDTQYF
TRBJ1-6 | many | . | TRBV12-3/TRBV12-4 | TGTGCCAGCAGTAGGGACCCCCGAGCGTTTAATTCACCCCTCCACTTT | CASSRDPRAFNSPLHF
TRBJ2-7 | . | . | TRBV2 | TGTGCCAGCAGGGACAGCCCCTACGAGCAGTACTTC | CASRDSPYEQYF
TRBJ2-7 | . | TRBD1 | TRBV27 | TGTGCCAGCAGTGGATATGGACAGGGGCCTGATTACGAGCAGTACTTC | CASSGYGQGPDYEQYF
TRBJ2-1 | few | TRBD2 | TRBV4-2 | TGTGCCAGCAGCCAAGATCCAGCGGGAAGGTACAATGAGCAGTTCTTC | CASSQDPAGRYNEQFF
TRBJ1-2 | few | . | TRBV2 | TGTGCCATTTTGGGCCAGGGTGGAGGCTACACCTTC | CAILGQGGGYTF
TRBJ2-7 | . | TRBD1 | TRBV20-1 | TGCAGTGCTAGAATAGACAGGGTGGGCGAGCAGTACTTC | CSARIDRVGEQYF
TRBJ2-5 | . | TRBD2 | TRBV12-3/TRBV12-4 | TGTGCCAGCAGAATGACTAGCGGGGCCCAAGAGACCCAGTACTTC | CASRMTSGAQETQYF